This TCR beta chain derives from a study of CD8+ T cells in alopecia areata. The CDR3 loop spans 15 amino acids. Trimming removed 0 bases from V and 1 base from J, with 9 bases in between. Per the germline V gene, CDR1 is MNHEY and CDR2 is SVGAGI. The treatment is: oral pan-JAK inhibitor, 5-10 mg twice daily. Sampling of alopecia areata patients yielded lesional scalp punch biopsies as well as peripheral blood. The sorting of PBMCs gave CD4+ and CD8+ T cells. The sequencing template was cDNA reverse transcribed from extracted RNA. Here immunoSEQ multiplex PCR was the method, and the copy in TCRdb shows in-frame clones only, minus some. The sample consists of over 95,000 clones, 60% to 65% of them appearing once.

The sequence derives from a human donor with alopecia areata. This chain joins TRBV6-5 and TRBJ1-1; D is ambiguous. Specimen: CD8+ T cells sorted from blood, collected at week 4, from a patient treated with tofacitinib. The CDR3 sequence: CASSYSLGTNTEAFF. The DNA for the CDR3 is TGTGCCAGCAGTTACTCGCTCGGCACGAACACTGAAGCTTTCTTT.